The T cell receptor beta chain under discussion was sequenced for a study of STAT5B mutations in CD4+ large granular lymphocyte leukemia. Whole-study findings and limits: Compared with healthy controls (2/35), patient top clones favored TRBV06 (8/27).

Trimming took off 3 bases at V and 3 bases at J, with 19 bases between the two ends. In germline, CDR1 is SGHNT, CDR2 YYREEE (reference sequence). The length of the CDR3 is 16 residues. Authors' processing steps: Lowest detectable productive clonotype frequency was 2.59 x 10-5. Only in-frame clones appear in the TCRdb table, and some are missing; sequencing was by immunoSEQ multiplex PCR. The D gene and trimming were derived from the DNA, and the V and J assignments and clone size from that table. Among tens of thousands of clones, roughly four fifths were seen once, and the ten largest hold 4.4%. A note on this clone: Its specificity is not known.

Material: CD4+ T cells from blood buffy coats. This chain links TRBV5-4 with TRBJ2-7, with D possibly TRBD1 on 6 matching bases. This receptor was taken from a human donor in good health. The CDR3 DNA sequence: TGTGCCAGCAGCTCACAGGGTTTTAAAGAAAACTACGAGCAGTACTTC. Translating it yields CASSSQGFKENYEQYF.